Listed below are T cell receptor beta chains from one sample, sequenced in a study of T cell changes during pregnancy in multiple sclerosis. Here immunoSEQ multiplex PCR was the method, and the copy in TCRdb shows in-frame clones only, minus some. The data hold around 80,000 clones, with 90% to 95% observed a single time. The sample in question was peripheral blood, obtained in the second trimester of pregnancy. The receptors come from a female donor in good health, enrolled as a control in a pregnancy study. The CDR3 runs from the conserved cysteine through the conserved F or W. D genes are given only for firm matches. Size is stated for part of the rows, as once, few or many counts, or as a class when the clone is expanded.

CDR3aa: CASSFSSQETQYF
CDR3nt: TGCGCCAGCAGCTTTTCGTCTCAAGAGACCCAGTACTTC
d_gene: .
abundance: .
j_gene: TRBJ2-5
v_gene: TRBV5-1

CDR3aa: CASSSRWTGAGELFF
CDR3nt: TGTGCCAGCAGCTCTCGATGGACTGGAGCCGGGGAGCTGTTTTTT
d_gene: .
abundance: .
j_gene: TRBJ2-2
v_gene: TRBV11-1

CDR3aa: CASSFPGDYADTQYF
CDR3nt: TGTGCCAGCAGCTTCCCAGGGGATTACGCAGATACGCAGTATTTT
d_gene: .
abundance: .
j_gene: TRBJ2-3
v_gene: TRBV11-2

CDR3aa: CASSQGFAVGGYEQYF
CDR3nt: TGCGCCAGCAGCCAAGGGTTCGCGGTAGGGGGCTACGAGCAGTACTTC
d_gene: .
abundance: .
j_gene: TRBJ2-7
v_gene: TRBV4-1

CDR3aa: CASSLSPRGGSSYEQYF
CDR3nt: TGTGCCAGCAGTTTATCCCCCAGGGGTGGGAGTTCCTACGAGCAGTACTTC
d_gene: .
abundance: .
j_gene: TRBJ2-7
v_gene: TRBV27

CDR3aa: CASSLGDRVDTQYF
CDR3nt: TGTGCCAGCAGTTTAGGGGACAGGGTCGATACGCAGTATTTT
d_gene: TRBD1
abundance: .
j_gene: TRBJ2-3
v_gene: TRBV27

CDR3aa: CASSIDRANTGGLFF
CDR3nt: TGTGCCAGCAGTATTGACAGGGCAAACACCGGGGGCCTGTTTTTT
d_gene: .
abundance: .
j_gene: TRBJ2-2
v_gene: TRBV2

CDR3aa: CASGTVRERTDTQYF
CDR3nt: TGTGCCAGCGGGACCGTGCGGGAGCGCACAGATACGCAGTATTTT
d_gene: TRBD2
abundance: .
j_gene: TRBJ2-3
v_gene: TRBV28

CDR3aa: CASSQGGVATDTQYF
CDR3nt: TGTGCCAGCAGCCAAGGGGGGGTCGCCACAGATACGCAGTATTTT
d_gene: .
abundance: .
j_gene: TRBJ2-3
v_gene: TRBV28

CDR3aa: CASSLSPGEWDEQYF
CDR3nt: TGTGCCAGCAGCTTAAGTCCAGGGGAGTGGGACGAGCAGTACTTC
d_gene: .
abundance: .
j_gene: TRBJ2-7
v_gene: TRBV7-8

CDR3aa: CASSTTGFRTGELFF
CDR3nt: TGTGCCAGCAGTACTACTGGTTTTCGCACCGGGGAGCTGTTTTTT
d_gene: .
abundance: once
j_gene: TRBJ2-2
v_gene: TRBV7-7

CDR3aa: CASSWTGTNEKLFF
CDR3nt: TGTGCCAGCAGCTGGACAGGGACTAATGAAAAACTGTTTTTT
d_gene: TRBD1
abundance: .
j_gene: TRBJ1-4
v_gene: TRBV7-9

CDR3aa: CASSEAGQGWSPLHF
CDR3nt: TGTGCCAGCAGTGAAGCGGGACAGGGATGGTCACCCCTCCACTTT
d_gene: TRBD1
abundance: .
j_gene: TRBJ1-6
v_gene: TRBV2

CDR3aa: CASSSRTGGETQYF
CDR3nt: TGTGCCAGCAGTTCGAGGACAGGGGGAGAGACCCAGTACTTC
d_gene: TRBD1
abundance: once
j_gene: TRBJ2-5
v_gene: TRBV7-9

CDR3aa: CASSSTGPYYEQYF
CDR3nt: TGTGCCAGCAGTTCCACAGGGCCCTACTACGAGCAGTACTTC
d_gene: .
abundance: .
j_gene: TRBJ2-7
v_gene: TRBV28

CDR3aa: CASSIIQGKALTGELFF
CDR3nt: TGTGCCAGTAGTATTATCCAGGGGAAGGCGCTAACCGGGGAGCTGTTTTTT
d_gene: .
abundance: once
j_gene: TRBJ2-2
v_gene: TRBV19

CDR3aa: CASSSGRDGFRDTQYF
CDR3nt: TGCGCCAGCAGCAGCGGGAGGGACGGGTTCCGGGATACGCAGTATTTT
d_gene: TRBD2
abundance: .
j_gene: TRBJ2-3
v_gene: TRBV5-1

CDR3aa: CASSSDLGVNYGYTF
CDR3nt: TGTGCCAGCAGTTCCGACCTTGGAGTAAACTATGGCTACACCTTC
d_gene: .
abundance: .
j_gene: TRBJ1-2
v_gene: TRBV6-6

CDR3aa: CASKWQGPAGELFF
CDR3nt: TGTGCCAGCAAGTGGCAGGGGCCCGCCGGGGAGCTGTTTTTT
d_gene: .
abundance: .
j_gene: TRBJ2-2
v_gene: TRBV28

CDR3aa: CASSVSGDQPQHF
CDR3nt: TGTGCCAGCAGTGTGTCCGGGGATCAGCCCCAGCATTTT
d_gene: .
abundance: few
j_gene: TRBJ1-5
v_gene: TRBV2

CDR3aa: CASSLGGMNTEAFF
CDR3nt: TGTGCCAGCAGTTTAGGGGGGATGAACACTGAAGCTTTCTTT
d_gene: .
abundance: .
j_gene: TRBJ1-1
v_gene: TRBV28

CDR3aa: CASSYMESSYEQYF
CDR3nt: TGTGCCAGCAGTTACATGGAGAGCTCCTACGAGCAGTACTTC
d_gene: .
abundance: .
j_gene: TRBJ2-7
v_gene: TRBV6-6

CDR3aa: CASSSQVCGDRPPGEQYF
CDR3nt: TGTGCCAGCAGCTCCCAAGTGTGTGGGGACAGACCTCCGGGCGAGCAGTACTTC
d_gene: TRBD1
abundance: .
j_gene: TRBJ2-7
v_gene: TRBV11-3

CDR3aa: CASSSMAAEAFF
CDR3nt: TGTGCCAGCAGCTCGATGGCGGCTGAAGCTTTCTTT
d_gene: .
abundance: .
j_gene: TRBJ1-1
v_gene: TRBV2

CDR3aa: CASGGGTGRNTEAFF
CDR3nt: TGTGCCAGTGGGGGAGGGACAGGGAGGAACACTGAAGCTTTCTTT
d_gene: TRBD1
abundance: .
j_gene: TRBJ1-1
v_gene: TRBV5-6

CDR3aa: CSVEIAGSEQYF
CDR3nt: TGCAGCGTTGAAATCGCAGGGTCCGAGCAGTACTTC
d_gene: .
abundance: .
j_gene: TRBJ2-7
v_gene: TRBV29-1

CDR3aa: CASSQVTENLRYEQYF
CDR3nt: TGTGCCAGCAGCCAAGTAACAGAGAATCTGCGCTACGAGCAGTACTTC
d_gene: .
abundance: .
j_gene: TRBJ2-7
v_gene: TRBV4-2

CDR3aa: CSVLGLRTGSTDTQYF
CDR3nt: TGCAGCGTCCTCGGACTACGCACCGGAAGCACAGATACGCAGTATTTT
d_gene: .
abundance: .
j_gene: TRBJ2-3
v_gene: TRBV29-1

CDR3aa: CASSMGTGIHGYTF
CDR3nt: TGTGCCAGTAGTATGGGAACAGGGATCCATGGCTACACCTTC
d_gene: .
abundance: .
j_gene: TRBJ1-2
v_gene: TRBV19

CDR3aa: CASSFPQGGGYNEQFF
CDR3nt: TGTGCCAGCAGTTTCCCTCAGGGGGGCGGCTACAATGAGCAGTTCTTC
d_gene: .
abundance: .
j_gene: TRBJ2-1
v_gene: TRBV27

CDR3aa: CASSFPPLTATDTQYF
CDR3nt: TGTGCCAGCAGTTTTCCCCCTCTAACCGCCACAGATACGCAGTATTTT
d_gene: .
abundance: .
j_gene: TRBJ2-3
v_gene: TRBV2

CDR3aa: CASSYFGQGAYTGELFF
CDR3nt: TGTGCCAGCAGCTACTTTGGACAGGGGGCTTACACCGGGGAGCTGTTTTTT
d_gene: TRBD1
abundance: once
j_gene: TRBJ2-2
v_gene: TRBV11-2

CDR3aa: CASSETGANTEAFF
CDR3nt: TGCGCCAGCAGCGAGACAGGGGCCAACACTGAAGCTTTCTTT
d_gene: TRBD1
abundance: .
j_gene: TRBJ1-1
v_gene: TRBV5-1

CDR3aa: CASSYRGLWNTEAFF
CDR3nt: TGTGCCAGCAGCTACAGGGGGCTTTGGAACACTGAAGCTTTCTTT
d_gene: TRBD1
abundance: .
j_gene: TRBJ1-1
v_gene: TRBV5-6

CDR3aa: CASSHTARVPPDTQYF
CDR3nt: TGTGCCAGCAGCCATACTGCGAGGGTCCCTCCAGATACGCAGTATTTT
d_gene: .
abundance: .
j_gene: TRBJ2-3
v_gene: TRBV7-9

CDR3aa: CASSFPGTGDPYEQYF
CDR3nt: TGCGCCAGCAGCTTTCCCGGGACAGGCGACCCCTACGAGCAGTACTTC
d_gene: TRBD1
abundance: once
j_gene: TRBJ2-7
v_gene: TRBV5-1

CDR3aa: CASSRGTSLGTDTQYF
CDR3nt: TGTGCCAGCAGCCGAGGGACTAGTCTCGGCACAGATACGCAGTATTTT
d_gene: TRBD2
abundance: .
j_gene: TRBJ2-3
v_gene: TRBV11-1

CDR3aa: CASSQEWPPYSGANVLTF
CDR3nt: TGCGCCAGCAGCCAAGAGTGGCCACCTTACTCTGGGGCCAACGTCCTGACTTTC
d_gene: .
abundance: .
j_gene: TRBJ2-6
v_gene: TRBV4-1

CDR3aa: CASSYAGARNEQFF
CDR3nt: TGTGCCAGCAGTTATGCGGGGGCAAGGAATGAGCAGTTCTTC
d_gene: .
abundance: .
j_gene: TRBJ2-1
v_gene: TRBV6-5

CDR3aa: CASSQGVRAGLAKNIQYF
CDR3nt: TGCGCCAGCAGCCAAGGGGTTCGGGCGGGATTAGCCAAAAACATTCAGTACTTC
d_gene: .
abundance: .
j_gene: TRBJ2-4
v_gene: TRBV4-1

CDR3aa: CASEEVVVTTNYGYTF
CDR3nt: TGTGCCAGCGAGGAGGTGGTCGTAACCACTAACTATGGCTACACCTTC
d_gene: .
abundance: .
j_gene: TRBJ1-2
v_gene: TRBV2

CDR3aa: CASSSRLAGTIYNEQFF
CDR3nt: TGTGCCAGCTCATCTAGACTAGCGGGAACAATCTACAATGAGCAGTTCTTC
d_gene: TRBD2
abundance: .
j_gene: TRBJ2-1
v_gene: TRBV18

CDR3aa: CASSIGLAGQSPYEQYF
CDR3nt: TGTGCCAGTAGTATCGGACTAGCGGGCCAGTCCCCCTACGAGCAGTACTTC
d_gene: TRBD2
abundance: .
j_gene: TRBJ2-7
v_gene: TRBV19

CDR3aa: CARKAGTSEETQYF
CDR3nt: TGTGCCAGAAAAGCCGGGACTAGCGAAGAGACCCAGTACTTC
d_gene: TRBD2
abundance: .
j_gene: TRBJ2-5
v_gene: TRBV19

CDR3aa: CASSNSGAYNEQFF
CDR3nt: TGCGCCAGCAGCAACAGCGGGGCCTACAATGAGCAGTTCTTC
d_gene: TRBD2
abundance: .
j_gene: TRBJ2-1
v_gene: TRBV5-1

CDR3aa: CASAPGGQGAEKLFF
CDR3nt: TGCGCCAGCGCCCCTGGCGGACAGGGGGCTGAAAAACTGTTTTTT
d_gene: TRBD1
abundance: .
j_gene: TRBJ1-4
v_gene: TRBV5-1

CDR3aa: CASSQGQDNQPQHF
CDR3nt: TGCGCCAGCAGCCAAGGGCAGGACAATCAGCCCCAGCATTTT
d_gene: .
abundance: .
j_gene: TRBJ1-5
v_gene: TRBV4-1

CDR3aa: CASSLAGGLIDQPQHF
CDR3nt: TGCGCCAGCAGCTTGGCCGGAGGATTGATCGATCAGCCCCAGCATTTT
d_gene: .
abundance: .
j_gene: TRBJ1-5
v_gene: TRBV5-1

CDR3aa: CASMRRILNEQFF
CDR3nt: TGTGCCAGCATGCGGCGGATCCTTAATGAGCAGTTCTTC
d_gene: .
abundance: .
j_gene: TRBJ2-1
v_gene: TRBV28

CDR3aa: CSVDNPNRGYEQYF
CDR3nt: TGCAGCGTCGATAATCCCAACAGGGGCTACGAGCAGTACTTC
d_gene: TRBD1
abundance: .
j_gene: TRBJ2-7
v_gene: TRBV29-1